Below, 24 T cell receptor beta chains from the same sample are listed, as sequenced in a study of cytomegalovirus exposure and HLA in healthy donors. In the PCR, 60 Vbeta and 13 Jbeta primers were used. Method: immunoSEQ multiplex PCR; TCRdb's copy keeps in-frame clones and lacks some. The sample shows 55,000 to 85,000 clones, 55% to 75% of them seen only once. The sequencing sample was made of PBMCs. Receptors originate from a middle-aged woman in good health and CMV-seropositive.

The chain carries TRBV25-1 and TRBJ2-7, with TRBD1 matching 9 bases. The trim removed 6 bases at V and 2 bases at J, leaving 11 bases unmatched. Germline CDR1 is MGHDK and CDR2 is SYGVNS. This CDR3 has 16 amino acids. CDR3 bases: TGTGCCAGCAGACCCTCCTTGGGGACAGGGCCCTACGAGCAGTACTTC. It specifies CASRPSLGTGPYEQYF.

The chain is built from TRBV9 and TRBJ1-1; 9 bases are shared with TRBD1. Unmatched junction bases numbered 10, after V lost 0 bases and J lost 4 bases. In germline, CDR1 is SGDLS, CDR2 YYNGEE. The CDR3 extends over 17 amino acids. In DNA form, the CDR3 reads TGTGCCAGCAGCGTAGAGGATTGGGACAGGGATTGCACTGAAGCTTTCTTT. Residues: CASSVEDWDRDCTEAFF.

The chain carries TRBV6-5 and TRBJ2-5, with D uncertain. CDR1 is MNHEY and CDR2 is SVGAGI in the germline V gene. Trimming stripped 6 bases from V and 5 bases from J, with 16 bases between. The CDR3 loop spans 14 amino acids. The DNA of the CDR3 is TGTGCCAGCAGCCCTAGTTCTTCCCGCGAGACCCAGTACTTC. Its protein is CASSPSSSRETQYF.

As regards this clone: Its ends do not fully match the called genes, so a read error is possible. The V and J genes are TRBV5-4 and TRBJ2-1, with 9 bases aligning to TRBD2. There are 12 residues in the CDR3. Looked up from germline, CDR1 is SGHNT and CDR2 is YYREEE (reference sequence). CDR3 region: CASSSRGLAVVF. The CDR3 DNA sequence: TGTGCCAGCAGCTCCCGGGGACTAGCTGTGGTCTTC.

The CDR3: CASSDQGDTEAFF. The CDR3 DNA is TGCGCCAGCAGTGACCAGGGGGACACTGAAGCTTTCTTT. The chain joins TRBV10-1 to TRBJ1-1, with 7 positions matching TRBD1. The CDR3 is 13 residues long. Germline V CDR1 and CDR2: WNHNN, SYGVQD (reference sequence). V trimming: 3 bases; J trimming: 3 bases; junction bases outside the gene matches: 1.

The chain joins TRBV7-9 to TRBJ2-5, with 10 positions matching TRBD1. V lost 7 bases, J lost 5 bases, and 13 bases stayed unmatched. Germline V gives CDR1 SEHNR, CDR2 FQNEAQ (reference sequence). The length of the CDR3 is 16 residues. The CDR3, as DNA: TGTGCCAGCACCGAGGACAGGGGGACAGTCGGCGAGACCCAGTACTTC. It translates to CASTEDRGTVGETQYF. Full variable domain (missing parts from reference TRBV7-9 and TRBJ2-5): DTGVSQNPRHKITKRGQNVTFRCDPISEHNRLYWYRQTLGQGPEFLTYFQNEAQLEKSRLLSDRFSAERPKGSFSTLEIQRTEQGDSAMYLCASTEDRGTVGETQYFGPGTRLLVL.

DNA of the CDR3: TGTGCCAGCAGTTACCTGGACAGGGGAAGAGAAAAACTGTTTTTT. This sequence encodes CASSYLDRGREKLFF. The V and J genes are TRBV6-6 and TRBJ1-4, with 9 bases identical to TRBD1. Germline lookup yields CDR1 MNHNY and CDR2 SVGAGI (reference sequence). This CDR3 is built from 15 residues. V trimming: 2 bases; J trimming: 8 bases; junction bases outside the gene matches: 6.

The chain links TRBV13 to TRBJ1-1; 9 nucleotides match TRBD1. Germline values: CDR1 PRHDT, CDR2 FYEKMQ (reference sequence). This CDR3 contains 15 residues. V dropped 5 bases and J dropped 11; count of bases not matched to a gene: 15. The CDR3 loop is CASSLTGTGRKGAFF. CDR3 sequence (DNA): TGTGCCAGCAGCCTCACCGGGACAGGGAGGAAGGGTGCTTTCTTT.

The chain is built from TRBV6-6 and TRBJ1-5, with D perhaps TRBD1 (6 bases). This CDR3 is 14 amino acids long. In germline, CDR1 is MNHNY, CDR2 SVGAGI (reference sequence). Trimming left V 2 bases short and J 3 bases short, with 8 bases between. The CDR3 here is CASSYGQYNQPQHF. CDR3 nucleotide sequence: TGTGCCAGCAGTTACGGACAGTACAATCAGCCCCAGCATTTT.

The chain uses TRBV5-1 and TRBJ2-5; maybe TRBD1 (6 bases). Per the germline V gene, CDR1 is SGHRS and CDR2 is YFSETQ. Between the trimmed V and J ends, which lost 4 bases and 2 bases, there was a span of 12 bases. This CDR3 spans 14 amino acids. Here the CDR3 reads CASSPGDTQETQYF. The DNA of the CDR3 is TGCGCCAGCAGCCCAGGGGACACTCAAGAGACCCAGTACTTC.

For the CDR3, the DNA is TGCACCAGCAGCCGACCTACCGGGACAGGGGATGGCTACACCTTC. It encodes CTSSRPTGTGDGYTF. V usage is TRBV1 and J usage is TRBJ1-2; the listed D gene, TRBD1, was not tested against the DNA. TRBV1 is a recognized pseudogene. The CDR3 consists of 15 residues.

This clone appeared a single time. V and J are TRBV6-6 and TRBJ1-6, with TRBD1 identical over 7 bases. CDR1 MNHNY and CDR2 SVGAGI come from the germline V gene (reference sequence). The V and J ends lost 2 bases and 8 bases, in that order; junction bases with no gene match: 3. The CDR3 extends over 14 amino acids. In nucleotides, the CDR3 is TGTGCCAGCAGTTACACAGGGGCAGATTCACCCCTCCACTTT. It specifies CASSYTGADSPLHF.

This chain's CDR3 is CAISTPSDTQYF. CDR3 bases: TGTGCCATCAGTACACCGTCGGATACGCAGTATTTT. V gene TRBV10-3 combines with J gene TRBJ2-3; D is ambiguous. The CDR3 consists of 12 residues. CDR1 and CDR2 from the germline V gene are ENHRY and SYGVKD. V lost 5 bases and J lost 6, with 9 bases in between.

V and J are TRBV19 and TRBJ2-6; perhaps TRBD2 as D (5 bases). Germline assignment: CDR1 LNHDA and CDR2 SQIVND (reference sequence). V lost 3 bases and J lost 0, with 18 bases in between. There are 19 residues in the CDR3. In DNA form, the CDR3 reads TGTGCCAGTAGTATGATGGCTAGCACCTTCCCCTCTGGGGCCAACGTCCTGACTTTC. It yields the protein CASSMMASTFPSGANVLTF.

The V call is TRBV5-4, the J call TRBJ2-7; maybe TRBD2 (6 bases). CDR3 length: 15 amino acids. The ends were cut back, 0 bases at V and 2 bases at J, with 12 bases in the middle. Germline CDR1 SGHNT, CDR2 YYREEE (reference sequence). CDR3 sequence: CASSLVGSGAYEQYF. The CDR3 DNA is TGTGCCAGCAGCTTGGTCGGTAGCGGTGCCTACGAGCAGTACTTC.

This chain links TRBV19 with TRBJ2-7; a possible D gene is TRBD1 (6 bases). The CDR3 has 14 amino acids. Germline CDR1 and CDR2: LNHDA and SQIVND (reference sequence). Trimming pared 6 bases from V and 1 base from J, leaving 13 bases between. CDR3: CASRPRGPSYEQYF. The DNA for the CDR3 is TGTGCCAGTAGGCCCAGGGGTCCTTCCTACGAGCAGTACTTC.

The CDR3 DNA reads as TGTGCCAGCTCACCATTTGAGCGGGACAGGGGGACGTACTTC. Protein product: CASSPFERDRGTYF. The rearrangement uses TRBV18 and TRBJ2-7; 11 bases fit TRBD1. Germline CDR1 KGHSH, CDR2 LQKENI. CDR3 length equals 14 residues. J gave up 12 bases and V 2 bases, and 9 bases lay outside the gene matches.

CDR3 sequence: CSAPRRPGAFF. The CDR3 coding sequence is TGCAGTGCCCCCCGGCGGCCAGGGGCTTTCTTT. The chain employs TRBV20-1 and TRBJ1-1, with D perhaps TRBD1 (5 bases). This CDR3 has 11 residues. Germline CDR1 reads DFQATT; CDR2 reads SNEGSKA (reference sequence). Deletions cut 6 bases from V and 11 bases from J, with 16 bases between.

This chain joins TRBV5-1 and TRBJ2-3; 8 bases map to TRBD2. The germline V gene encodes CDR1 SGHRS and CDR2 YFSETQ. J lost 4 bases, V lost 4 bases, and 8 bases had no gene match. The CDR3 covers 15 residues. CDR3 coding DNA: TGCGCCAGCAGCCGCCAAGGGACTAGTGCAGATACGCAGTATTTT. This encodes CASSRQGTSADTQYF.

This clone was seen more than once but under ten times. DNA of the CDR3: TGTGCCAGTAGTATTCAGGGGGCCGTTGCTGAAGCTTTCTTT. Protein sequence: CASSIQGAVAEAFF. The chain carries TRBV19 and TRBJ1-1; 8 bases are a match to TRBD1. The CDR3 has 14 amino acids. Germline loops: CDR1 LNHDA, CDR2 SQIVND (reference sequence). With 3 bases clipped from V and 6 bases from J, the junction kept 6 bases outside the gene matches. Full variable domain (remainder filled in from reference TRBV19 and TRBJ1-1): DGGITQSPKYLFRKEGQNVTLSCEQNLNHDAMYWYRQDPGQGLRLIYYSQIVNDFQKGDIAEGYSVSREKKESFPLTVTSAQKNPTAFYLCASSIQGAVAEAFFGQGTRLTVV.

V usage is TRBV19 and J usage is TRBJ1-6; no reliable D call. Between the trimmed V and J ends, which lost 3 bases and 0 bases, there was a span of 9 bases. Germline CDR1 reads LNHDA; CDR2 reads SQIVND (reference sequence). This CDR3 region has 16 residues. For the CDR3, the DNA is TGTGCCAGTAGTATCAGCTCTAGCTCCTATAATTCACCCCTCCACTTT. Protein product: CASSISSSSYNSPLHF.

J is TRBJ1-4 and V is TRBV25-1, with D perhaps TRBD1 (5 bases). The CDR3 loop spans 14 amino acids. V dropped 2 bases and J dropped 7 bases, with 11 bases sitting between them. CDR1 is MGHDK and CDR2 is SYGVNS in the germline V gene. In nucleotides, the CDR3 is TGTGCCAGCAGTGAAAGTATAGACAGTGAAAAACTGTTTTTT. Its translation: CASSESIDSEKLFF.

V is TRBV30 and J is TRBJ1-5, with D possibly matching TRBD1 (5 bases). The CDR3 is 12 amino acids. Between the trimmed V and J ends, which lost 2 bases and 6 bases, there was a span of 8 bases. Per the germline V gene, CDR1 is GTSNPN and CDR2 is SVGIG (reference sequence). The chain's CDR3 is CAWSPTGQPQHF. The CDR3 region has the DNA TGTGCCTGGAGTCCAACAGGTCAGCCCCAGCATTTT.

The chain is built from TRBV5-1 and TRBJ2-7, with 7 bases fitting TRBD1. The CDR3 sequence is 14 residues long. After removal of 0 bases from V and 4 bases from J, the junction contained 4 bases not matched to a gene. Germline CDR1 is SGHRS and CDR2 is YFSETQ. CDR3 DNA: TGCGCCAGCAGCTTGGGTAGGGGGCCTTACGAGCAGTACTTC. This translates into CASSLGRGPYEQYF.